What follows is one T cell receptor beta chain and its context. Unique molecular identifiers were incorporated during preparation of the TCRbeta library. TCRdb itself ran the PCR reads through MiXCR, one entry per CDR3 protein. The sample lists 900,000 or so distinct CDR3 sequences; less than 20% were seen once. The data are from a study of T-cell reconstitution after alpha-beta-depleted transplantation in children. The CDR3 covers 14 residues. Deletions cut 3 bases from V and 5 bases from J, with 14 bases between. CDR1 and CDR2 (germline): MNHEY, SMNVEV (reference sequence). This chain connects TRBV27 to TRBJ2-7; tentatively, D is TRBD2 (5 bases). The sequence came from a male patient between 5 and 17 years old who had a stem cell transplant for acute lymphoblastic leukemia, so the T cells may come from the graft donor. This sample comprised PBMCs, mostly from graft donor cells, obtained 360 days after TCRalphabeta/CD19-depleted stem cell transplant. CDR3 coding DNA: TGTGCCAGCAGTTTCACTAGGTCTCGGCACGAGCAGTACTTC. This codes for CASSFTRSRHEQYF.